This entry lists 8 T cell receptor beta chains sequenced from one sample in a study of blood T cell repertoires in COVID-19. This table comes from immunoSEQ multiplex PCR, and its TCRdb copy is limited to in-frame clones, with some not included. Of about 400,000 clones listed, roughly 90% are singletons. The specimen was PBMCs or T cells enriched from blood (not recorded which). These receptors came from a woman between 35 and 50 years old with acute COVID-19.

The V call is TRBV5-1, the J call TRBJ1-2; a possible D gene is TRBD1 (5 bases). The CDR3 runs 14 residues. Germline loops: CDR1 SGHRS, CDR2 YFSETQ. The V end was cut by 0 bases, the J end by 2 bases, with 8 bases between. Written as DNA, the CDR3 is TGCGCCAGCAGCTTGGGGACATCGAACTATGGCTACACCTTC. Translating it yields CASSLGTSNYGYTF.

This chain links TRBV12-3 or TRBV12-4 with TRBJ1-1, with unresolved D. Trimming shortened V by 6 bases and J by 3 bases, and 8 bases separated the two germline ends. CDR3 length: 12 residues. In DNA, the CDR3 is TGTGCCAGCAGCCCCGGGGACACTGAAGCTTTCTTT. Its translation: CASSPGDTEAFF.

This chain links TRBV30 with TRBJ1-5; 9 bases fit TRBD1. V shed 0 bases and J 2 bases; nucleotides not matched to a gene: 5. Germline lookup yields CDR1 GTSNPN and CDR2 SVGIG (reference sequence). The CDR3 sequence is 16 residues long. CDR3 amino acids: CAWSVHRTGGNQPQHF. The CDR3 coding sequence is TGTGCCTGGAGTGTACATAGGACAGGGGGCAATCAGCCCCAGCATTTT.

The chain joins TRBV30 to TRBJ2-3; 15 positions agree with TRBD2. Germline loops: CDR1 GTSNPN, CDR2 SVGIG (reference sequence). The junction had 1 base not matched to a gene; V was cut back by 2 bases and J by 4 bases. The CDR3 spans 15 residues. The CDR3 sequence is CAWSWTSGGADTQYF. The CDR3 coding sequence is TGTGCCTGGAGTTGGACTAGCGGGGGGGCAGATACGCAGTATTTT.

The genes are TRBV6-5 and TRBJ2-6; a weak D match, TRBD2 (5 bases). The germline V and J ends were trimmed by 7 bases and 9 bases, with 16 bases remaining between them. CDR1 and CDR2 from the germline V gene are MNHEY and SVGAGI. The length of the CDR3 is 14 residues. The CDR3 loop is CASTPLRAGNVLTF. CDR3 in DNA: TGTGCCAGCACCCCCTTGAGGGCTGGCAACGTCCTGACTTTC.

This chain connects TRBV6-5 to TRBJ2-5; 8 nucleotides line up with TRBD1. J lost 5 bases, V lost 7 bases, and 9 bases had no gene match. The length of the CDR3 is 14 residues. The germline CDR1 and CDR2 sequences are MNHEY and SVGAGI. CDR3 sequence: CASTPGGLRETQYF. The CDR3 DNA reads as TGTGCCAGCACTCCAGGGGGCCTAAGGGAGACCCAGTACTTC.

The chain recombines TRBV6-5 with TRBJ1-4; D not resolved. V was pared by 0 bases and J by 7 bases, with 15 bases between. The CDR3 runs to 16 residues. Germline CDR1 reads MNHEY; CDR2 reads SVGAGI. The CDR3 loop is CASSYSGSGSGEKLFF. The CDR3 nucleotides read TGTGCCAGCAGTTACTCGGGATCGGGGTCTGGTGAAAAACTGTTTTTT.

The J gene is TRBJ2-3, the V gene TRBV24-1, with a possible D match to TRBD1 (5 bases). V was shortened by 0 bases and J by 7 bases, with 7 bases between the two germline ends. CDR3 length: 13 residues. CDR1 is KGHDR and CDR2 is SFDVKD in the germline V gene. CDR3 nucleotides: TGTGCCACCAGTGATTTGGGACAACATACGCAGTATTTT. Amino acids: CATSDLGQHTQYF.